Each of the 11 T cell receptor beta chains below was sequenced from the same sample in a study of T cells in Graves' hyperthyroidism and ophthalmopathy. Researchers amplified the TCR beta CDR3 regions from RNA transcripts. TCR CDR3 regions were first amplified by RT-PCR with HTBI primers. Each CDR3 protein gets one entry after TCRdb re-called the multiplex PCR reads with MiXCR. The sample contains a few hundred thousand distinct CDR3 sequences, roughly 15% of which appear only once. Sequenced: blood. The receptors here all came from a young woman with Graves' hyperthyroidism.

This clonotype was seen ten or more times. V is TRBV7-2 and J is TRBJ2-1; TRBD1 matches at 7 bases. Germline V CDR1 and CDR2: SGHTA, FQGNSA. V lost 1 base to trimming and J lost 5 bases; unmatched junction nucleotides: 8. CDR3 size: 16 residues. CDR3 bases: TGTGCCAGCAGCTTAGTAACAGGGGAAGGGAACAATGAGCAGTTCTTC. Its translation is CASSLVTGEGNNEQFF.

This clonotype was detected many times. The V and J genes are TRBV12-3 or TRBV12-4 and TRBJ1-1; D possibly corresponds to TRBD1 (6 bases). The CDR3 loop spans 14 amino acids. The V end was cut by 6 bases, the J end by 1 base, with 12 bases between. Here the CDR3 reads CASRPGHSNTEAFF. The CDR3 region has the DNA TGTGCCAGCAGGCCGGGACACTCGAACACTGAAGCTTTCTTT.

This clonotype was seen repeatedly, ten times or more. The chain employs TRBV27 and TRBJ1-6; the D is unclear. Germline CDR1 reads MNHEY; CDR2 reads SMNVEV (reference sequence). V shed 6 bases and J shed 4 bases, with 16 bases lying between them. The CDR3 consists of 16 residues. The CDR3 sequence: CASSPDPRGYNSPLHF. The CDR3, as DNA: TGTGCCAGCAGCCCGGACCCTCGAGGGTATAATTCACCCCTCCACTTT.

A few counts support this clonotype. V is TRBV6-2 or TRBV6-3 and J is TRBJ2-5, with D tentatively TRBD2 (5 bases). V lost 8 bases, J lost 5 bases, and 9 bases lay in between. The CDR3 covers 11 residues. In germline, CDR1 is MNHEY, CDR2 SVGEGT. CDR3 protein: CASGPGETQYF. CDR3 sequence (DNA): TGTGCCAGCGGGCCGGGGGAGACCCAGTACTTC.

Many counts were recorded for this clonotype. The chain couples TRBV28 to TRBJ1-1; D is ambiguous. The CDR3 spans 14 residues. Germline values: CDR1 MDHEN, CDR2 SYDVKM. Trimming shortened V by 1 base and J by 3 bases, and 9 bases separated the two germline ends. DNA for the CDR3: TGTGCCAGCAGTTTATTCGCTGGGGACACTGAAGCTTTCTTT. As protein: CASSLFAGDTEAFF.

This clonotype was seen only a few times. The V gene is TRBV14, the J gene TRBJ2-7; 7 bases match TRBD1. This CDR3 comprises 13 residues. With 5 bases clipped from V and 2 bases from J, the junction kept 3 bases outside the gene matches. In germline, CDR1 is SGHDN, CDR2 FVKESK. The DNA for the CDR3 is TGTGCCAGCAGCATCGGACAGGCCTACGAGCAGTACTTC. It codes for CASSIGQAYEQYF. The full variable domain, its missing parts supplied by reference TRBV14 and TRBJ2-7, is EAGVTQFPSHSVIEKGQTVTLRCDPISGHDNLYWYRRVMGKEIKFLLHFVKESKQDESGMPNNRFLAERTGGTYSTLKVQPAELEDSGVYFCASSIGQAYEQYFGPGTRLTVT.

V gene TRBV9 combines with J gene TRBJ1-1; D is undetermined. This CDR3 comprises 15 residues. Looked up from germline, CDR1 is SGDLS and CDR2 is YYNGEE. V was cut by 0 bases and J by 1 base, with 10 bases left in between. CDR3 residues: CASSVEPVGNTEAFF. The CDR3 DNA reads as TGTGCCAGCAGCGTAGAGCCGGTCGGGAACACTGAAGCTTTCTTT. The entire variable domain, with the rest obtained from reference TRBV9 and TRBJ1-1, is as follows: DSGVTQTPKHLITATGQRVTLRCSPRSGDLSVYWYQQSLDQGLQFLIQYYNGEERAKGNILERFSAQQFPDLHSELNLSSLELGDSALYFCASSVEPVGNTEAFFGQGTRLTVV.

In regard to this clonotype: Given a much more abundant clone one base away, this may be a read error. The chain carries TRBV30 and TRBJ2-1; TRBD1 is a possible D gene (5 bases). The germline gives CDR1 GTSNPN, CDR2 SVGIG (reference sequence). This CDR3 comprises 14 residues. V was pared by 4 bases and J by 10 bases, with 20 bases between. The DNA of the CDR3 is TGTGCCTGGATTACTCCAGGGCTTTCTTACGAGCAGTTCTTC. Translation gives CAWITPGLSYEQFF.

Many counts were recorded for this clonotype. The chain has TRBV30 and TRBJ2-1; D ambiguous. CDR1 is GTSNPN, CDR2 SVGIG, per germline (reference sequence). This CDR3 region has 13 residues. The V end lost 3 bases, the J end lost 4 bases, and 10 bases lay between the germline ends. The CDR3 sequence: CAWRDTWYNEQFF. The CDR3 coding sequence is TGTGCCTGGAGGGATACATGGTACAATGAGCAGTTCTTC.

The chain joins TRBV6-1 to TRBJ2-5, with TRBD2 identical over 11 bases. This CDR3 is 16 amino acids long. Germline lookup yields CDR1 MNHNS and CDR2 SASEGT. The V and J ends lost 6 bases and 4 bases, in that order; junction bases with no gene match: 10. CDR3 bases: TGTGCCAGCAGACATACTAGCGGGAGAAGAGGAGAGACCCAGTACTTC. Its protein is CASRHTSGRRGETQYF.

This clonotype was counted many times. The CDR3 protein is CASSLRTGADTQYF. The CDR3 DNA sequence: TGTGCCAGCAGCCTCAGGACAGGAGCAGATACGCAGTATTTT. The chain links TRBV3-1 to TRBJ2-3, with 7 nucleotides matching TRBD1. This CDR3 has 14 residues. Per germline, CDR1 LGHDT and CDR2 YNNKEL (reference sequence). V was pared by 4 bases and J by 4 bases, with 5 bases of the junction left unmatched.